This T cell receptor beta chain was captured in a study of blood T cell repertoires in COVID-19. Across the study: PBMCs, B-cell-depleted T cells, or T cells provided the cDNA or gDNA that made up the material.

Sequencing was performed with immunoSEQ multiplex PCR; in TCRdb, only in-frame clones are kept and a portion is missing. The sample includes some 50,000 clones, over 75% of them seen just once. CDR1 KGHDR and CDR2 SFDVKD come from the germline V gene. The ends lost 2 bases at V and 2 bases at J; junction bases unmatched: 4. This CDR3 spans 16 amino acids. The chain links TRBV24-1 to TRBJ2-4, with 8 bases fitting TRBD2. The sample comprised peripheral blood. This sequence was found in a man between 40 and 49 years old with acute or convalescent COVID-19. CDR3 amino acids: CATSDSVAGTKNIQYF. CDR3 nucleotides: TGTGCCACCAGTGATTCGGTAGCGGGAACCAAAAACATTCAGTACTTC.